This T cell receptor beta chain was observed in a study of tumor-infiltrating lymphocytes in primary liver carcinoma. Germline V lookup: CDR1 SGHKS, CDR2 YYEKEE (reference sequence). V lost 1 base and J 5 bases, leaving 9 bases between the germline ends. The CDR3 runs to 13 residues. Total RNA amounting to around 530 ng was the source from which TCR beta cDNA was made with a constant-region primer. Modified slightly, ARM-PCR produced TCR beta libraries over three nested multiplex PCR rounds. Two initial PCR rounds of about 11 cycles each paired TRBV1-TRBV30 forward primers with a C-beta reverse primer. TCRdb redid the calling of the multiplex PCR reads with MiXCR, one entry per CDR3 protein. There are roughly 78,000 distinct CDR3 sequences in the sample; 60% to 80% occur only once, and roughly 13% lies in the top ten. This clonotype was observed many times. Between roughly 17 and 31 mg of unsorted bulk tissue served as the source from which RNA and DNA were co-extracted.

This TCR was sampled from an older woman with primary liver carcinoma and hepatitis B virus infection. J is TRBJ2-5 and V is TRBV5-5, with D unresolved. Sequencing used liver tumor tissue from sampling region 4. Specified subset: tumor region T4, right-lateral pole. The DNA of the CDR3 is TGTGCCAGCAGCTTGTTAACTGAGGAGACCCAGTACTTC. It translates to CASSLLTEETQYF.